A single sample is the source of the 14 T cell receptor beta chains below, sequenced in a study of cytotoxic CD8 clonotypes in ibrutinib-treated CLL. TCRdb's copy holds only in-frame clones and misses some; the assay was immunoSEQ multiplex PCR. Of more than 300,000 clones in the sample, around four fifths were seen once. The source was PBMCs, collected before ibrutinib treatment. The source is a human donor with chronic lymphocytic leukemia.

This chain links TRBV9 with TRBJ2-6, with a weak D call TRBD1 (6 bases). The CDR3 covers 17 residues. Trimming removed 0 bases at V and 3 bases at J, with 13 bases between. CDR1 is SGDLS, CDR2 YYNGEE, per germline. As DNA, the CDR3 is TGTGCCAGCAGCGTAGACCCTAGGGGGTATGGGGCCAACGTCCTGACTTTC. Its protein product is CASSVDPRGYGANVLTF.

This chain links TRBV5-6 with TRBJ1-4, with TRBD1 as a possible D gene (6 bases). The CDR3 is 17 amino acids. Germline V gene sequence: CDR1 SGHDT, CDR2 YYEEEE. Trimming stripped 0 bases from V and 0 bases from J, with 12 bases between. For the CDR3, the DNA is TGTGCCAGCAGCTTGGATGGACAGACCCCAACTAATGAAAAACTGTTTTTT. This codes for CASSLDGQTPTNEKLFF. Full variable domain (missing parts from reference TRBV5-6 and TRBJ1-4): DAGVTQSPTHLIKTRGQQVTLRCSPKSGHDTVSWYQQALGQGPQFIFQYYEEEERQRGNFPDRFSGHQFPNYSSELNVNALLLGDSALYLCASSLDGQTPTNEKLFFGSGTQLSVL.

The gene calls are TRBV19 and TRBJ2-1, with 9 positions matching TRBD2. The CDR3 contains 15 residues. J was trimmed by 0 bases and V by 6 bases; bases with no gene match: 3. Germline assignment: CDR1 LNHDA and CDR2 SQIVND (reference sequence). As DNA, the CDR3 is TGTGCCAGTAGGACTAGCGGACTCTCCTACAATGAGCAGTTCTTC. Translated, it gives CASRTSGLSYNEQFF.

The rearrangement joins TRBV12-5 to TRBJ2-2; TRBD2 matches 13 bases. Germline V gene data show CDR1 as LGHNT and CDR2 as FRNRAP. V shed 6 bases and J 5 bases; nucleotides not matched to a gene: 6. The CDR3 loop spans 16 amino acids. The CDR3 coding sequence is TGTGCTAGTGGCTTCCCGACTAGCGGGAGGACCGGGGAGCTGTTTTTT. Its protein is CASGFPTSGRTGELFF.

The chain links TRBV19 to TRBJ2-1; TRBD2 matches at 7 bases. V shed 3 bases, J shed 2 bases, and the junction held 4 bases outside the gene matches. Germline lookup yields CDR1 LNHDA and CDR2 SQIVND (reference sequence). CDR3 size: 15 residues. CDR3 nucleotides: TGTGCCAGTAGTATGGGGAGGGCCGCCTACAATGAGCAGTTCTTC. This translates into CASSMGRAAYNEQFF.

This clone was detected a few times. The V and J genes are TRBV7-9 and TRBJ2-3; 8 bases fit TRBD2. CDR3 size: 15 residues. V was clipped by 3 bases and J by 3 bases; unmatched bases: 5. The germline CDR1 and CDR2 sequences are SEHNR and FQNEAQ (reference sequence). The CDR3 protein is CASSFLGLETDTQYF. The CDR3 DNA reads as TGTGCCAGCAGCTTTCTGGGACTAGAGACAGATACGCAGTATTTT.

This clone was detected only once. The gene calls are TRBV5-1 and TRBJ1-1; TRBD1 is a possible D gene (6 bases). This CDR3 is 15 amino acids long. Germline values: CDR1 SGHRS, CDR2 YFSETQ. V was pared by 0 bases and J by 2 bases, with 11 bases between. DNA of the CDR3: TGCGCCAGCAGCTTGGATGACAGGACAAACACTGAAGCTTTCTTT. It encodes CASSLDDRTNTEAFF.

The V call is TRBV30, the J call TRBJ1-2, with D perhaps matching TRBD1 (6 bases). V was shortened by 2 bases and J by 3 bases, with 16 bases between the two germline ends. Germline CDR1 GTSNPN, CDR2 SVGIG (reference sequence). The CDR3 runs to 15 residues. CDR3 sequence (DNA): TGTGCCTGGAGTCCAGGACAGCCCGGAGACTATGGCTACACCTTC. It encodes CAWSPGQPGDYGYTF.

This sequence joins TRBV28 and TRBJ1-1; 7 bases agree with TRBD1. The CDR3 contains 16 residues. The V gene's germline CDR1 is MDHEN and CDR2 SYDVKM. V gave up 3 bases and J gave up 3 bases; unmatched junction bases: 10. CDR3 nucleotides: TGTGCCAGCAGTTTGAACAGGGGATCAGGGGACACTGAAGCTTTCTTT. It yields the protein CASSLNRGSGDTEAFF.

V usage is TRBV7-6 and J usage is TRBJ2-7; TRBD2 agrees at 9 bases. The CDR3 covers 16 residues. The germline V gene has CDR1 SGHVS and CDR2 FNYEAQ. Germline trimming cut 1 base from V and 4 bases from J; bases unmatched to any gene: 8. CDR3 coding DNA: TGTGCCAGCAGCTTAGGGGGACTAGCCGCAGGTTACGAGCAGTACTTC. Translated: CASSLGGLAAGYEQYF.

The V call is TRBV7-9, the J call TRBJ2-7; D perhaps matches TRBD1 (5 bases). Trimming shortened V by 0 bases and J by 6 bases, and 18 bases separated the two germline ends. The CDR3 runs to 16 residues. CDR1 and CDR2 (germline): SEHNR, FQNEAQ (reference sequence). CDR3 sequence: CASSLASSLGRAEQYF. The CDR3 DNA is TGTGCCAGCAGCTTAGCGTCTTCCCTGGGCAGGGCCGAGCAGTACTTC.

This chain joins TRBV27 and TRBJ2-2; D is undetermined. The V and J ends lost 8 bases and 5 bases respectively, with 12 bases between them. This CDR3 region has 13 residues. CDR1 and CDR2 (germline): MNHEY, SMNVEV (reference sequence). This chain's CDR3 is CASLRWGTGELFF. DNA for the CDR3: TGTGCCAGCCTAAGATGGGGTACCGGGGAGCTGTTTTTT.

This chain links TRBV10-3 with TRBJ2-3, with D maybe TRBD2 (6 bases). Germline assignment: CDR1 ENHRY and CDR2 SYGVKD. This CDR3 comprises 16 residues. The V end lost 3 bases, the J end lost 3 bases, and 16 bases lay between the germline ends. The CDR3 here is CAISEPGAEGTDTQYF. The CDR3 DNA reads TGTGCCATCAGTGAACCGGGAGCCGAGGGAACAGATACGCAGTATTTT.

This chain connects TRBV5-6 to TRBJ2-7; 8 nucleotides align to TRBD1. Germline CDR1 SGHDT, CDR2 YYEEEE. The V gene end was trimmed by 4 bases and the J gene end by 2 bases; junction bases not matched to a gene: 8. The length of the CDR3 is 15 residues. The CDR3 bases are TGTGCCAGCAGCGGCGACAGGGGACCGGCCTACGAGCAGTACTTC. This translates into CASSGDRGPAYEQYF.